The entry below describes one TCR beta chain. Its matching antigen is unknown. The record originates from a study of T cell responses to AZD1222 COVID-19 vaccine. Overall study results and limits: Distributed over spike, vaccine-associated CD4 TCRs predominated at 160-218 and 743-854. Clonal diversity was possibly underestimated, and the donors were mostly white British, with more females.

Clones were read by immunoSEQ multiplex PCR, and TCRdb kept only the in-frame ones, dropping some. The sample lists about 180,000 clones; roughly 88% were seen once. The germline V gene has CDR1 WNHNN and CDR2 SYGVQD (reference sequence). V shed 3 bases and J 6 bases; nucleotides not matched to a gene: 6. CDR3 length: 14 amino acids. The gene calls are TRBV10-1 and TRBJ2-7, with 9 bases that match TRBD1. The TCR comes from an adult in good health. The material sequenced was peripheral blood, taken on day 0 of AZD1222 vaccination. The CDR3 DNA is TGCGCCAGCAGTGAAACCGGGACAGGGAGCGAGCAGTACTTC. Residues: CASSETGTGSEQYF.